This is a list of T cell receptor beta chains from one sample in a study of Graves' ophthalmopathy and Graves' hyperthyroidism. TCRdb ran MiXCR on the multiplex PCR reads and lists one entry per CDR3 protein. The table shows more than 1,000,000 distinct CDR3 sequences, with 35% to 45% occurring only once. Material for sequencing was peripheral blood or thyroid tissue (not recorded which). Every receptor here comes from an adult man with Graves' hyperthyroidism. CDR3s include the opening cysteine and the closing phenylalanine or tryptophan. Each record gives: CDR3 DNA, CDR3 protein, D gene, V gene, J gene, CDR3 length, clone size. The D gene is left open where the match is weak. Size tells how often a clone was seen (once, few, many) or the class of an expanded clone, and some rows leave it out.

CDR3nt: TGTGCCAGCAGCTTATTATCAGGGAGGGCTGAAGCTTTCTTT; CDR3aa: CASSLLSGRAEAFF; d_gene: NA; v_gene: TRBV7-8; j_gene: TRBJ1-1; len: 14; abundance: many
CDR3nt: TGTGCCAGCAATACGGCTACCGACTATGGCTACACCTTC; CDR3aa: CASNTATDYGYTF; d_gene: NA; v_gene: TRBV12-3/TRBV12-4; j_gene: TRBJ1-2; len: 13; abundance: NA
CDR3nt: TGTGCCAGCAGCTTGGGTAGCGGTCCCTACGAGCAGTACTTC; CDR3aa: CASSLGSGPYEQYF; d_gene: NA; v_gene: TRBV7-8; j_gene: TRBJ2-7; len: 14; abundance: many
CDR3nt: TGTGCCAGCAGCCAAGTTAGTACAGGGGCTAATTCACCCCTCCACTTT; CDR3aa: CASSQVSTGANSPLHF; d_gene: TRBD1; v_gene: TRBV3-1; j_gene: TRBJ1-6; len: 16; abundance: NA
CDR3nt: TGCAGCGTTGAGGCGGGAAGGGGGATGAACACTGAAGCTTTCTTT; CDR3aa: CSVEAGRGMNTEAFF; d_gene: NA; v_gene: TRBV29-1; j_gene: TRBJ1-1; len: 15; abundance: NA
CDR3nt: TGCGCCAGCAGCTTGGACAAGATACGATGGTTCTCACCCCTCCACTTT; CDR3aa: CASSLDKIRWFSPLHF; d_gene: NA; v_gene: TRBV5-1; j_gene: TRBJ1-6; len: 16; abundance: many
CDR3nt: TGTGCCAGCAGCCGGGACAGTCCTAGCACAGATACGCAGTATTTT; CDR3aa: CASSRDSPSTDTQYF; d_gene: TRBD1; v_gene: TRBV7-6; j_gene: TRBJ2-3; len: 15; abundance: NA
CDR3nt: TGTGCCAGTAGTTCAATGGGCAGCAAAGAGACCCAGTACTTC; CDR3aa: CASSSMGSKETQYF; d_gene: NA; v_gene: TRBV19; j_gene: TRBJ2-5; len: 14; abundance: many
CDR3nt: TGTGCCAGCAGCCAATTATCCCAGGGAACCTACGAGCAGTACTTC; CDR3aa: CASSQLSQGTYEQYF; d_gene: NA; v_gene: TRBV3-1; j_gene: TRBJ2-7; len: 15; abundance: NA
CDR3nt: TGTGCCAGCAGCCAACTCCAGTCTTGGGGAAACACCATATATTTT; CDR3aa: CASSQLQSWGNTIYF; d_gene: NA; v_gene: TRBV14; j_gene: TRBJ1-3; len: 15; abundance: many
CDR3nt: TGTGCCAGCAGCGACCAGGGACAGGGTGGGGAGACCCAGTACTTC; CDR3aa: CASSDQGQGGETQYF; d_gene: TRBD1; v_gene: TRBV5-8; j_gene: TRBJ2-5; len: 15; abundance: many
CDR3nt: TGTGCCAGCAGCTCCTTTACCCACGGGCAAAGGTCATATACCGGCTCGACTGAAGCTTTCTTT; CDR3aa: CASSSFTHGQRSYTGSTEAFF; d_gene: NA; v_gene: TRBV7-9; j_gene: TRBJ1-1; len: 21; abundance: NA
CDR3nt: TGTGCCAGCAGTGTGGGGGGGGCCCTTGGGTCACCCCTCCACTTT; CDR3aa: CASSVGGALGSPLHF; d_gene: NA; v_gene: TRBV12-3/TRBV12-4; j_gene: TRBJ1-6; len: 15; abundance: NA
CDR3nt: TGTGCCAGCAGCGTAGGAGAGCGGGAGTGGGAATACGAGCAGTACTTC; CDR3aa: CASSVGEREWEYEQYF; d_gene: TRBD2; v_gene: TRBV9; j_gene: TRBJ2-7; len: 16; abundance: NA
CDR3nt: TGTGCCAGCAGCGTAGGGACAGGTCGAACCTATAATTCACCCCTCCACTTT; CDR3aa: CASSVGTGRTYNSPLHF; d_gene: TRBD1; v_gene: TRBV9; j_gene: TRBJ1-6; len: 17; abundance: NA
CDR3nt: TGCGCCAGCAGCCCCGGGACTAAAACCTATGGCTACACCTTC; CDR3aa: CASSPGTKTYGYTF; d_gene: NA; v_gene: TRBV5-1; j_gene: TRBJ1-2; len: 14; abundance: NA
CDR3nt: TGTGCCAGCAGTGAATGGGACAGGGATGGGGGACGAGGCTATGGCTACACCTTC; CDR3aa: CASSEWDRDGGRGYGYTF; d_gene: TRBD1; v_gene: TRBV25-1; j_gene: TRBJ1-2; len: 18; abundance: NA
CDR3nt: TGCAGCGTGTCGGACGGGTACGAGCAGTACTTC; CDR3aa: CSVSDGYEQYF; d_gene: NA; v_gene: TRBV29-1; j_gene: TRBJ2-7; len: 11; abundance: once
CDR3nt: TGTGCCAGCAGCTCGGACAGGAAGGAGCTGTTTTTT; CDR3aa: CASSSDRKELFF; d_gene: TRBD1; v_gene: TRBV12-3/TRBV12-4; j_gene: TRBJ2-2; len: 12; abundance: NA
CDR3nt: TGTGCCAGCAGCTCCTTTTGGCAAGAGACCCAGTACTTC; CDR3aa: CASSSFWQETQYF; d_gene: NA; v_gene: TRBV7-8; j_gene: TRBJ2-5; len: 13; abundance: few
CDR3nt: TGTGCCAGTAGCCTTAGATGGACAGCGAACACTGAAGCTTTCTTT; CDR3aa: CASSLRWTANTEAFF; d_gene: NA; v_gene: TRBV19; j_gene: TRBJ1-1; len: 15; abundance: NA
CDR3nt: TGCGCCAGCAGTGAGTCTGGGGGGGCCTACGAGCAGTACTTC; CDR3aa: CASSESGGAYEQYF; d_gene: TRBD2; v_gene: TRBV10-2; j_gene: TRBJ2-7; len: 14; abundance: NA
CDR3nt: TGTGCCAGCAGTGAAAAGGGGGGCCGGAGCAATCAGCCCCAGCATTTT; CDR3aa: CASSEKGGRSNQPQHF; d_gene: NA; v_gene: TRBV6-1; j_gene: TRBJ1-5; len: 16; abundance: few
CDR3nt: TGTGCCAGCAGCGTCACAGGGGGAAAAGAGACCCAGTACTTC; CDR3aa: CASSVTGGKETQYF; d_gene: TRBD1; v_gene: TRBV9; j_gene: TRBJ2-5; len: 14; abundance: once
CDR3nt: TGCGCCAGCAGCCACACCGGGACAGGGGGGGCCGGGGAGCTGTTTTTT; CDR3aa: CASSHTGTGGAGELFF; d_gene: TRBD1; v_gene: TRBV4-1; j_gene: TRBJ2-2; len: 16; abundance: NA
CDR3nt: TGTGCCAGCACCAAACCGTACGAAGGGGCCCCACAGCCCCAGCATTTT; CDR3aa: CASTKPYEGAPQPQHF; d_gene: NA; v_gene: TRBV6-6; j_gene: TRBJ1-5; len: 16; abundance: few
CDR3nt: TGTGCCAGCAGCCCGATGGGGGGCAGTGAAAAACTGTTTTTT; CDR3aa: CASSPMGGSEKLFF; d_gene: NA; v_gene: TRBV7-2; j_gene: TRBJ1-4; len: 14; abundance: many
CDR3nt: TGTGCCAGCAGCAACCCACCCTACGAGCAGTACTTC; CDR3aa: CASSNPPYEQYF; d_gene: NA; v_gene: TRBV5-6; j_gene: TRBJ2-7; len: 12; abundance: many
CDR3nt: TGTGCCAGCAGGCTGGACGCTAACTCTGGAAACACCATATATTTT; CDR3aa: CASRLDANSGNTIYF; d_gene: NA; v_gene: TRBV6-5; j_gene: TRBJ1-3; len: 15; abundance: few
CDR3nt: TGTGCCAGCAGCTTAGTACCGGGACTACCCACCGGGGAGCTGTTTTTT; CDR3aa: CASSLVPGLPTGELFF; d_gene: TRBD2; v_gene: TRBV7-9; j_gene: TRBJ2-2; len: 16; abundance: many
CDR3nt: TGCAGTGCTAGAGGGGAAGGTTGGACTAACTATGGCTACACCTTC; CDR3aa: CSARGEGWTNYGYTF; d_gene: NA; v_gene: TRBV20-1; j_gene: TRBJ1-2; len: 15; abundance: NA
CDR3nt: TGTGCCAGTAGGGGAGGGGTGGACGGCAATCAGCCCCAGCATTTT; CDR3aa: CASRGGVDGNQPQHF; d_gene: NA; v_gene: TRBV19; j_gene: TRBJ1-5; len: 15; abundance: NA
CDR3nt: TGTGCCAGCAGTTTGTCGACGGACCATAATTCACCCCTCCACTTT; CDR3aa: CASSLSTDHNSPLHF; d_gene: NA; v_gene: TRBV25-1; j_gene: TRBJ1-6; len: 15; abundance: once
CDR3nt: TGTGCCAGCAGCTCAACCCGACAGGCCTACGAGCAGTACTTC; CDR3aa: CASSSTRQAYEQYF; d_gene: NA; v_gene: TRBV14; j_gene: TRBJ2-7; len: 14; abundance: few
CDR3nt: TGTGCCAGCAGTTTCCCCAGGGGGCAGGGCAATCAGCCCCAGCATTTT; CDR3aa: CASSFPRGQGNQPQHF; d_gene: TRBD1; v_gene: TRBV6-6; j_gene: TRBJ1-5; len: 16; abundance: few
CDR3nt: TGTGCCAGCAGTGCGGGGGAGGGAAATGAAAAACTGTTTTTT; CDR3aa: CASSAGEGNEKLFF; d_gene: NA; v_gene: TRBV2; j_gene: TRBJ1-4; len: 14; abundance: few
CDR3nt: TGTGCCAGCAGCTTAAGTCCGGGCAGCTCCTACGAGCAGTACTTC; CDR3aa: CASSLSPGSSYEQYF; d_gene: NA; v_gene: TRBV7-3; j_gene: TRBJ2-7; len: 15; abundance: many
CDR3nt: TGCAGCGTTCTCGGACAGGGGGCGTCTGAAGCTTTCTTT; CDR3aa: CSVLGQGASEAFF; d_gene: TRBD1; v_gene: TRBV29-1; j_gene: TRBJ1-1; len: 13; abundance: many
CDR3nt: TGTGCCTTGCGCCAGGGTCCCCAGGGCTGTGCGAACACCGGGGAGCTGTTTTTT; CDR3aa: CALRQGPQGCANTGELFF; d_gene: NA; v_gene: TRBV7-8; j_gene: TRBJ2-2; len: 18; abundance: NA
CDR3nt: TGTGCCAGTAGTATGGAGACAGGAGCCTACGAGCAGTACTTC; CDR3aa: CASSMETGAYEQYF; d_gene: NA; v_gene: TRBV19; j_gene: TRBJ2-7; len: 14; abundance: many